These 17 T cell receptor beta chains were sequenced from one sample in a study of blood T cell repertoires in COVID-19. The data were produced by immunoSEQ multiplex PCR, yet TCRdb's version contains in-frame clones alone and is incomplete. The table includes 200,000 to 250,000 clones, 86% detected once. The sequenced material came from peripheral blood. The receptor source for this set is a man older than 75 with acute or convalescent COVID-19.

Remarks on this clone: Other DNA sequences of this sample code for an identical CDR3. This sequence joins TRBV3-1 (or the pseudogene TRBV3-2) and TRBJ2-2; D not certain. CDR1 and CDR2 (germline): LGHDT, YNNKEL (reference sequence). The length of the CDR3 is 13 residues. V was shortened by 8 bases and J by 1 base, with 8 bases between the two germline ends. The CDR3 bases are TGTGCCAGCCGCGAACGGAACACCGGGGAGCTGTTTTTT. Protein: CASRERNTGELFF.

The chain links TRBV27 to TRBJ2-3, with 12 nucleotides matching TRBD2. J was trimmed by 0 bases and V by 6 bases; bases with no gene match: 10. The CDR3 has 18 residues. Germline V gene data show CDR1 as MNHEY and CDR2 as SMNVEV (reference sequence). CDR3 residues: CASSKLAGGFSSTDTQYF. In DNA, the CDR3 is TGTGCCAGCAGCAAACTAGCGGGAGGATTTTCTAGCACAGATACGCAGTATTTT.

This chain's CDR3 is CATSRENMNQPQHF. The CDR3 nucleotides read TGTGCCACCAGCAGAGAAAATATGAATCAGCCCCAGCATTTT. This rearrangement joins TRBV15 to TRBJ1-5; D unclear. The V gene's germline CDR1 is LNHNV and CDR2 YYDKDF (reference sequence). The CDR3 extends over 14 amino acids. Trimming took off 0 bases at V and 4 bases at J, with 7 bases between the two ends.

The chain combines TRBV6-5 with TRBJ1-5, with unresolved D. Per the germline V gene, CDR1 is MNHEY and CDR2 is SVGAGI. The CDR3 spans 14 residues. V shed 6 bases and J shed 3 bases, with 12 bases lying between them. Here the CDR3 DNA reads TGTGCCAGCAGCCCCACATTCCCCAATCAGCCCCAGCATTTT. The encoded protein is CASSPTFPNQPQHF.

Notes on this clone: Other DNA sequences in this specimen translate into the identical CDR3. This chain joins TRBV7-8 and TRBJ1-6, with TRBD1 matching 7 bases. V lost 1 base and J lost 9; bases outside the gene matches: 3. CDR3 size: 14 residues. Germline lookup yields CDR1 SGHVS and CDR2 FQNEAQ. Here the CDR3 reads CASSLGQGGSPLHF. CDR3 nucleotide sequence: TGTGCCAGCAGCTTAGGGCAGGGGGGTTCACCCCTCCACTTT.

V and J are TRBV10-3 and TRBJ2-6, with a tentative D call TRBD1 (5 bases). Deletions cut 5 bases from V and 4 bases from J, with 18 bases between. The CDR3 covers 17 residues. CDR1 is ENHRY, CDR2 SYGVKD, per germline. CDR3 sequence: CAISQQETPAGANVLTF. CDR3 nucleotides: TGTGCCATCAGTCAACAGGAGACGCCGGCCGGGGCCAACGTCCTGACTTTC.

As for this clone: Additional DNA sequences in this sample encode the identical CDR3. The chain is built from TRBV5-1 and TRBJ2-2; 10 bases fit TRBD1. Germline values: CDR1 SGHRS, CDR2 YFSETQ. The CDR3 is 14 residues long. V was pared by 4 bases and J by 5 bases, with 2 bases of the junction left unmatched. The CDR3 reads CASSRDRGTGELFF. The CDR3 DNA reads TGCGCCAGCAGCCGGGACAGGGGAACCGGGGAGCTGTTTTTT.

The chain has TRBV5-1 and TRBJ2-6; D uncertain. Germline values: CDR1 SGHRS, CDR2 YFSETQ. The CDR3 is made up of 13 amino acids. The V and J ends lost 4 bases and 5 bases respectively, with 7 bases between them. The CDR3 spells CASSPDRANVLTF. The CDR3 region has the DNA TGCGCCAGCAGCCCTGACAGGGCCAACGTCCTGACTTTC. Filled out from reference TRBV5-1 and TRBJ2-6, the complete variable domain reads KAGVTQTPRYLIKTRGQQVTLSCSPISGHRSVSWYQQTPGQGLQFLFEYFSETQRNKGNFPGRFSGRQFSNSRSEMNVSTLELGDSALYLCASSPDRANVLTFGAGSRLTVL.

This rearrangement joins TRBV5-8 to TRBJ2-7, with D possibly being TRBD1 (6 bases). Between the trimmed V and J ends, which lost 2 bases and 3 bases, there was a span of 9 bases. The CDR3 extends over 13 amino acids. Germline values: CDR1 SGHTS, CDR2 YDEGEE. CDR3 in DNA: TGTGCCAGCAGCTTTGTAGGGGGCTACGAGCAGTACTTC. It codes for CASSFVGGYEQYF.

The rearrangement uses TRBV7-2 and TRBJ2-6; perhaps TRBD1 as D (5 bases). The V gene lost 5 bases and the J gene lost 0 bases, with 8 bases spanning the gap. The CDR3 extends over 15 amino acids. From germline, CDR1 is SGHTA and CDR2 FQGNSA. The CDR3 nucleotides are TGTGCCAGCAGCCTCGACAGCTCTGGGGCCAACGTCCTGACTTTC. Its translation is CASSLDSSGANVLTF.

The J gene is TRBJ1-2, the V gene TRBV28, with 10 bases that match TRBD1. Trimming removed 8 bases from V and 5 bases from J; junction bases left unmatched: 11. The germline gives CDR1 MDHEN, CDR2 SYDVKM. The CDR3 extends over 15 amino acids. CDR3: CASYGQGDSRYGYTF. The CDR3 DNA sequence: TGTGCCAGCTACGGACAGGGGGACTCTAGGTATGGCTACACCTTC.

The chain links TRBV2 to TRBJ2-1; a possible D gene is TRBD2 (5 bases). The CDR3 loop spans 14 amino acids. The V and J ends lost 8 bases and 0 bases respectively, with 11 bases between them. The germline V gene has CDR1 SNHLY and CDR2 FYNNEI. The CDR3 region has the DNA TGTGCCAGCCGCGGGCTCGGCTCCTACAATGAGCAGTTCTTC. Its protein is CASRGLGSYNEQFF.

The CDR3 DNA reads as TGTGCCAGCAGTCAGACTAGCCCCGGGGAGCTGTTTTTT. The encoded protein is CASSQTSPGELFF. This chain joins TRBV6-4 and TRBJ2-2, with TRBD2 matching 7 bases. Germline V lookup: CDR1 MRHNA, CDR2 SNTAGT. The CDR3 consists of 13 residues. The J segment lost 6 bases and the V segment lost 5 bases, leaving 3 bases of the junction unmatched.

V usage is TRBV15 and J usage is TRBJ2-1; 10 bases map to TRBD1. Germline V gives CDR1 LNHNV, CDR2 YYDKDF (reference sequence). This CDR3 comprises 15 residues. V shed 5 bases, J shed 6 bases, and the junction held 7 bases outside the gene matches. The DNA of the CDR3 is TGTGCCACCAGCCCCTGGGACAGGGGACGCAATGAGCAGTTCTTC. Translated, it gives CATSPWDRGRNEQFF.

The chain links TRBV7-9 to TRBJ1-2, with D unresolved. V was trimmed by 2 bases and J by 4 bases, leaving 5 bases between them. The CDR3 is 12 residues long. In germline, CDR1 is SEHNR, CDR2 FQNEAQ (reference sequence). The CDR3 DNA is TGTGCCAGCAGCTTACAAGCCTATGGCTACACCTTC. Its translation is CASSLQAYGYTF.

Note on this clone: This sample also contains other DNA sequences that code for the same CDR3. The rearrangement joins TRBV6-1 to TRBJ1-5; tentatively, D is TRBD1 (5 bases). CDR3 length equals 15 residues. Germline V gene lookup returns CDR1 MNHNS and CDR2 SASEGT. Trimming left V 2 bases short and J 2 bases short, with 10 bases between. This CDR3 reads CASSESPGGNQPQHF. The CDR3, as DNA: TGTGCCAGCAGTGAATCACCGGGGGGCAATCAGCCCCAGCATTTT.

This clone occurred a few times. The V call is TRBV28, the J call TRBJ1-3; weak D call: TRBD1 (6 bases). V was cut by 4 bases and J by 2 bases, with 9 bases left in between. The CDR3 extends over 14 amino acids. The germline V gene encodes CDR1 MDHEN and CDR2 SYDVKM. The CDR3 sequence: CASSSHRAGNTIYF. The CDR3 DNA reads as TGTGCCAGCAGTTCTCACAGGGCTGGAAACACCATATATTTT. The entire variable domain, with the rest obtained from reference TRBV28 and TRBJ1-3, is as follows: DVKVTQSSRYLVKRTGEKVFLECVQDMDHENMFWYRQDPGLGLRLIYFSYDVKMKEKGDIPEGYSVSREKKERFSLILESASTNQTSMYLCASSSHRAGNTIYFGEGSWLTVV.